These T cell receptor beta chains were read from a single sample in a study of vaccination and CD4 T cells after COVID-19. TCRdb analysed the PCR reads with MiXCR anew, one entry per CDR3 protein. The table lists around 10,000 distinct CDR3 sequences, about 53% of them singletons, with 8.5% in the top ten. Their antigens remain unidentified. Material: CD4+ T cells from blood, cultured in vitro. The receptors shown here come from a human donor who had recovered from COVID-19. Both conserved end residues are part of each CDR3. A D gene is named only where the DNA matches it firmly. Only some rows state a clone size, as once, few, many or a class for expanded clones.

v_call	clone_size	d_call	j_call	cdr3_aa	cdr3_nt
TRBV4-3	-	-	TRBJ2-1	CASSQVGGVEQFF	TGCGCCAGCAGCCAAGTAGGCGGGGTTGAGCAGTTCTTC
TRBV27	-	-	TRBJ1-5	CASSLSSIRDSNQPQHF	TGTGCCAGCAGTTTATCAAGTATTCGGGACAGCAATCAGCCCCAGCATTTT
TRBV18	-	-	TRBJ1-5	CASSQMTAGRNQPQHF	TGTGCCAGCTCACAGATGACAGCCGGCCGAAATCAGCCCCAGCATTTT
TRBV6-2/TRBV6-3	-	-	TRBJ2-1	CASSTLTGYSYNEQFF	TGTGCCAGCAGTACCCTGACAGGATACTCCTACAATGAGCAGTTCTTC
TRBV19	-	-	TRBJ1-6	CASRTRGEGQSPLHF	TGTGCCAGTAGAACCAGGGGAGAAGGTCAATCACCCCTCCACTTT
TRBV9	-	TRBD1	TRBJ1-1	CASSVGGQMNTEAFF	TGTGCCAGCAGCGTAGGGGGACAGATGAACACTGAAGCTTTCTTT
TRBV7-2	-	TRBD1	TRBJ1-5	CASSSGTGGNQPQHF	TGTGCCAGCAGCTCCGGGACAGGGGGCAATCAGCCCCAGCATTTT
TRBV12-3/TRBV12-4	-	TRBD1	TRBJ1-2	CASSLDRGNYGYTF	TGTGCCAGCAGTTTGGACAGGGGGAATTATGGCTACACCTTC
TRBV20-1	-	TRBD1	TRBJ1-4	CSARVGTGNEKLFF	TGCAGTGCTAGAGTCGGGACAGGAAATGAAAAACTGTTTTTT
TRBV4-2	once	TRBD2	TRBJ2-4	CASRQGSGSSGGAKNIQYF	TGTGCCAGCAGGCAAGGGAGCGGGAGCTCGGGGGGGGCCAAAAACATTCAGTACTTC
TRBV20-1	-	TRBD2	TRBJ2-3	CSARKRDGGTDTQYF	TGCAGTGCTAGAAAGCGGGATGGAGGGACAGATACGCAGTATTTT
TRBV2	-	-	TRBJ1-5	CASSGTQGSQPQHF	TGTGCCAGCAGCGGTACACAGGGTAGCCAGCCCCAGCATTTT
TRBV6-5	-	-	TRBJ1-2	CASSYSGGGLWDYTF	TGTGCCAGCAGTTACAGCGGTGGAGGTTTATGGGACTACACCTTC
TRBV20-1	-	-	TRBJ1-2	CSARKRGYTF	TGCAGTGCTAGAAAGAGGGGCTACACCTTC
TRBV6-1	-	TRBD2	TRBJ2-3	CASTIAGGPTDTQYF	TGTGCCAGTACTATAGCGGGAGGGCCTACAGATACGCAGTATTTT
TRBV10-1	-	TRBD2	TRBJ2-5	CASSAAGGSETQYF	TGCGCCAGCAGTGCAGCGGGGGGGTCGGAGACCCAGTACTTC
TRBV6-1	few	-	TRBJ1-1	CASSPNGGNTEAFF	TGTGCCAGCAGCCCAAATGGAGGTAACACTGAAGCTTTCTTT
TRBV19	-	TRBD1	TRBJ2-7	CASSIRTGRSYEQYF	TGTGCCAGTAGTATCCGGACAGGGCGCTCCTACGAGCAGTACTTC
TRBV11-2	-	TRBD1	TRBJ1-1	CASSWDSNTEAFF	TGTGCCAGCAGTTGGGACAGCAACACTGAAGCTTTCTTT
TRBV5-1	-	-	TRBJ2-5	CASRGGTEETQYF	TGCGCCAGCAGAGGCGGGACAGAAGAGACCCAGTACTTC
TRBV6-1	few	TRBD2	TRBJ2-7	CASSQSIPGTSGSYEQYF	TGTGCCAGCAGCCAAAGCATCCCCGGGACTAGCGGCTCCTACGAGCAGTACTTC
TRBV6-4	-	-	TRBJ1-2	CASSDGPAVYGYTF	TGTGCCAGCAGTGACGGACCTGCGGTCTATGGCTACACCTTC
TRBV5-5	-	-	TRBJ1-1	CASSLARDTEAFF	TGTGCCAGCAGCTTGGCCAGGGACACTGAAGCTTTCTTT
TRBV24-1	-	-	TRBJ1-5	CATFRGTAGDQPQHF	TGTGCCACTTTCCGGGGCACAGCTGGGGATCAGCCCCAGCATTTT
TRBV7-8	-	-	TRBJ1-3	CASSRRGAGNTIYF	TGTGCCAGCAGCCGGCGGGGAGCAGGAAACACCATATATTTT
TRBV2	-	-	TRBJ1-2	CASKVGGLYGYTF	TGTGCCAGCAAGGTGGGGGGCTTATATGGCTACACCTTC
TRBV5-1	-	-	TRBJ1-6	CASSDGQYNSPLHF	TGCGCCAGCAGTGATGGACAGTATAATTCACCCCTCCACTTT
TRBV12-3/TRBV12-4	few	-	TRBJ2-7	CASRLEGYEQYF	TGTGCCAGCAGACTCGAGGGTTACGAGCAGTACTTC
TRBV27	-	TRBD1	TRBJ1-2	CASRRTGGDGYTF	TGTGCCAGCAGAAGGACAGGGGGCGATGGCTACACCTTC
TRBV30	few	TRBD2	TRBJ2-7	CAWSLGTSGMSRNF	TGTGCCTGGAGTCTTGGGACTAGCGGGATGAGCAGGAACTTC
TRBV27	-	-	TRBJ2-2	CASSSSRSSTGELFF	TGTGCCAGCAGTTCGAGTAGAAGCAGTACCGGGGAGCTGTTTTTT
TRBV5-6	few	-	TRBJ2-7	CASSLGYEQYF	TGTGCCAGCAGCCTGGGGTACGAGCAGTACTTC
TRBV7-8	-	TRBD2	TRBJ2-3	CASSLYPGLAGGDTQYF	TGTGCCAGCAGCTTATACCCGGGACTAGCGGGAGGGGATACGCAGTATTTT
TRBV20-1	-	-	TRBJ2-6	CSAADQGGRANVLTF	TGCAGTGCCGCCGACCAGGGCGGTAGGGCCAACGTCCTGACTTTC
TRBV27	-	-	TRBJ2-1	CASSLIYNEQFF	TGTGCCAGCAGTTTAATCTACAATGAGCAGTTCTTC
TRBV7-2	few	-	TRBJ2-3	CASSLTRSTDTQYF	TGTGCCAGCAGCTTAACTAGGAGCACAGATACGCAGTATTTT
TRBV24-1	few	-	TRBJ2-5	CATSDGGEETQYF	TGTGCCACCAGTGACGGGGGCGAGGAGACCCAGTACTTC
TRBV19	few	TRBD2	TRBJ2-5	CASSPTSGKQETQYF	TGTGCCAGTAGTCCGACTAGCGGGAAACAAGAGACCCAGTACTTC
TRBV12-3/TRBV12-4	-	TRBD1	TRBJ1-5	CASSSRRQGVQPQHF	TGTGCCAGCAGCTCCCGACGACAGGGAGTTCAGCCCCAGCATTTT
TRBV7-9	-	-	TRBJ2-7	CASSPKGPYEQYF	TGTGCCAGCAGCCCGAAGGGGCCCTACGAGCAGTACTTC
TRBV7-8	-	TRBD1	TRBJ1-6	CASSPGTGVGNSPLHF	TGTGCCAGCAGCCCCGGGACAGGGGTTGGTAATTCACCCCTCCACTTT
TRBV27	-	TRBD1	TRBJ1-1	CASSLGTVTEAFF	TGTGCCAGCAGTTTAGGGACAGTAACTGAAGCTTTCTTT
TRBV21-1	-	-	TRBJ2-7	CASSKCRVAGGLYEQYF	TGTGCCAGCAGCAAATGTCGAGTAGCGGGAGGGCTCTACGAGCAGTACTTC
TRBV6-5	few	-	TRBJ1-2	CASSSAPGTPTRGLNYGYTF	TGTGCCAGCAGTTCCGCCCCCGGGACACCCACCCGGGGCCTAAACTATGGCTACACCTTC
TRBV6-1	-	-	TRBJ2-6	CASSRHAGRVNAGANVLTF	TGTGCCAGCTCTCGTCACGCTGGCAGGGTAAATGCTGGGGCCAACGTCCTGACTTTC
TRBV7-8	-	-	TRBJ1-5	CASSLGAAISNQPQHF	TGTGCCAGCAGCTTAGGGGCTGCCATTAGCAATCAGCCCCAGCATTTT
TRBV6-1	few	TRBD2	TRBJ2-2	CASIALAGGLSTGELFF	TGTGCCAGCATCGCACTAGCGGGAGGGCTCAGTACCGGGGAGCTGTTTTTT
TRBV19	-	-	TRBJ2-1	CASSIDRGGGRMQFF	TGTGCCAGTAGTATAGATCGTGGGGGCGGGAGAATGCAGTTCTTC
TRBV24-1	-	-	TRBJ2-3	CATSDALQATDTQYF	TGTGCCACCAGTGATGCCTTACAGGCAACAGATACGCAGTATTTT
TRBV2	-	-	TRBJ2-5	CASSDIFSGFQETQYF	TGTGCCAGCAGTGATATCTTCAGCGGATTCCAAGAGACCCAGTACTTC
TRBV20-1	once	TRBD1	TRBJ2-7	CSVPGQGSYEQYF	TGCAGTGTCCCGGGACAGGGGTCCTACGAGCAGTACTTC
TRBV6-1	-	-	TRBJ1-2	CASSAGYFYGYTF	TGTGCCAGCAGTGCGGGTTACTTCTATGGCTACACCTTC